This T cell receptor beta chain came from a study of identical twins (dated by TCRdb to about 2016). Context from the whole study: TCR alpha and beta repertoires from monozygotic twins, unrelated adults of various ages and cord blood were deep-sequenced to test whether fetal clonotypes persist. To rule out contamination, the twin experiments were replicated at different times with different library preparation protocols. Overall study outcomes, separate from this receptor: Compared with coincidental sharing between unrelated individuals, an excess of low generation-probability sequences was observed among out-of-frame TCR alpha sequences shared between twins. Fewer insertions were carried by abundant cord blood beta clonotypes; a weaker similar trend was observed in young adult naive repertoires, while no such trend was observed in memory repertoires. Because the same donors could not be followed over many years, conclusions were based on cross-sectional statistical analysis. Invariant T cells such as MAIT and iNKT could partly confound zero-insertion analyses, although diverse VJ usage argued against such confounding for most clonotypes. Recombination models systematically underestimated out-of-frame TCR alpha sharing in monozygotic twins but agreed with sharing between unrelated individuals. The excess sharing between twins in beta out-of-frame sequences was weaker because fewer shared sequences reduced the signal-to-noise ratio.

This clonotype appeared a few times. The target of this receptor is not known. A read error may produce the germline difference seen at one junction end. Every donor was a healthy Caucasian. Miltenyi CD45RO+ enrichment and human naive T-cell isolation kits were used to isolate memory (CD45RO+) and naive T cells from PBMC. The CDR3 has 12 amino acids, counting the end cysteine and phenylalanine. The DNA shown is the 36-base CDR3, in frame from base 1. Reading the germline V gene (reference sequence) gives CDR1 LNHNV and CDR2 YYDKDF. Libraries came from 5' RACE. Sequencing was carried out with an Illumina HiSeq 2000. Template switching added a universal primer binding site, and the final cDNA carried a unique molecular identifier that allowed TCR cDNA molecules to be counted accurately. First-strand cDNA for TCR alpha and beta chains was synthesized from specific primers in the conserved constant-segment region. To control for contamination, every cDNA library was double barcoded, receiving both a SMART-Mk sample barcode and Illumina barcodes. TruSeq adapter sequences and Illumina sample barcodes were added in two successive PCR steps. The Illumina HiSeq platform was used with custom primers to sequence TCR alpha and beta cDNA libraries. The original pipeline was this. MiGEC was used to process raw reads and extract unique molecular identifiers, and MiXCR was used to find CDR3 positions. Recombination models were inferred per individual with the repgenHMM and IGoR tools using an EM algorithm. The analysis of shared clonotypes was done with the tcR package in R, with sharing normalized by the product of cloneset sizes. To study raw recombination without the effects of thymic and clonal selection, out-of-frame nonproductive sequences were analyzed. TCRdb cleaned the public reads at Q25 with fastp, built clones with MiXCR and kept in-frame beta chains. Rows with a matching CDR3 protein are joined into one entry that keeps the most common DNA and genes. What appears here as the V and J calls and clone size reflects TCRdb's work, not the paper's. The sample table records some 260,000 distinct CDR3 sequences; about 14% of these occur just once. 8.8% of the sample comes from the top ten.

The chain links TRBV15 with TRBJ2-7; possibly the D gene is TRBD2, per 5 matching bases. The TCR originated in a woman under 30 in good health. What was sequenced was memory (CD45RO+) T cells sorted from blood. The cell subset or site label on this specimen signifies: CD45RO+ enriched T cells. CDR3 protein: CATSRNFGELYF. The bases are TGTGCCACCAGCCGGAACTTTGGGGAGCTGTACTTC.